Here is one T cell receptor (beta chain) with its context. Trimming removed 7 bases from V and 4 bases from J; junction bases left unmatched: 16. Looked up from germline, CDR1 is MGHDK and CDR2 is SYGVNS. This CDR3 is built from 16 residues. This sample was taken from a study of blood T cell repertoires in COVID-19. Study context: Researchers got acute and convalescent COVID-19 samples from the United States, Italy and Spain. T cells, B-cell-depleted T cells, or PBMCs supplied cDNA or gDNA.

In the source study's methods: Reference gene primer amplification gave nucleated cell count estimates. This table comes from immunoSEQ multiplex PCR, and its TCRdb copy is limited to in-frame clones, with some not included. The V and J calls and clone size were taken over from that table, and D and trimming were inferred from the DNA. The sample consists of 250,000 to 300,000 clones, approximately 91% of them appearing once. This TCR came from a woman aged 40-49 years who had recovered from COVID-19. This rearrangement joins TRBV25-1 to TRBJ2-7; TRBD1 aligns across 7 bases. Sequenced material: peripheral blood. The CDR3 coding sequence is TGTGCCAGCAACCGCCTGCTACAGGGGCGCATATACGAGCAGTACTTC. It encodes CASNRLLQGRIYEQYF.